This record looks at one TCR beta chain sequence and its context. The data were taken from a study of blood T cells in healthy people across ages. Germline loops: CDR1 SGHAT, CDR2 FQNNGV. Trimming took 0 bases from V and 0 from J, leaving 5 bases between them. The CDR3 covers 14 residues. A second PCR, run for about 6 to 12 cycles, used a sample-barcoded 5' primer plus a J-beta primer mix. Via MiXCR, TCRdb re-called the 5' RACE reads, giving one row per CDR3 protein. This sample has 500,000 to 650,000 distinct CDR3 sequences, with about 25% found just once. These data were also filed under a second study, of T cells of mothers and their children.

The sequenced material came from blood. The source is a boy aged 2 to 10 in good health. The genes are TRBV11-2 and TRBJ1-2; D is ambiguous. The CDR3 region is CASSLDQTNYGYTF. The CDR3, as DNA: TGTGCCAGCAGCTTAGATCAAACTAACTATGGCTACACCTTC.